These 14 T cell receptor beta chains share one sample of origin, sequenced in a study of blood T cell repertoires in COVID-19. Method: immunoSEQ multiplex PCR; TCRdb's copy keeps in-frame clones and lacks some. The sample lists 150,000 or so clones, roughly 90% seen once, with 4.3% in the top ten. Sequenced: PBMCs or T cells enriched from blood (not recorded which). Receptors originate from a man aged 50 to 60 who had recovered from COVID-19.

The chain uses TRBV11-1 and TRBJ2-3, with TRBD1 matching over 10 bases. Germline lookup yields CDR1 SGHAT and CDR2 FQDESV (reference sequence). The junction had 6 bases not matched to a gene; V was cut back by 8 bases and J by 4 bases. This CDR3 contains 14 residues. Here the CDR3 reads CASGDRGRSDTQYF. In nucleotides, the CDR3 is TGTGCCAGCGGCGACAGGGGGCGATCAGATACGCAGTATTTT.

V and J are TRBV7-2 and TRBJ2-1; D is perhaps TRBD2 (6 bases). The ends were cut back, 3 bases at V and 7 bases at J, with 10 bases in the middle. Germline CDR1 SGHTA, CDR2 FQGNSA. The CDR3 loop spans 13 amino acids. The CDR3 DNA follows: TGTGCCAGCAGCTTCGGGGGTAGGAATGAGCAGTTCTTC. Translating it yields CASSFGGRNEQFF.

The chain employs TRBV28 and TRBJ1-2; 12 nucleotides align to TRBD1. Germline V lookup: CDR1 MDHEN, CDR2 SYDVKM. J was trimmed by 7 bases and V by 6 bases; bases with no gene match: 6. The CDR3 extends over 14 amino acids. In nucleotides, the CDR3 is TGTGCCAGCAGGCGGGACAGGGGGCCCTCTGGCTACACCTTC. Residues: CASRRDRGPSGYTF.

This clone was seen a single time. Other nucleotide sequences from this sample produce the same CDR3. This chain uses TRBV19 with TRBJ1-1, with unresolved D. The CDR3 is 12 residues long. V was shortened by 4 bases and J by 3 bases, with 6 bases between the two germline ends. Germline-derived CDR1 and CDR2 are LNHDA and SQIVND (reference sequence). CDR3 in amino acids: CASSKGDTEAFF. CDR3 nucleotides: TGTGCCAGTAGTAAGGGAGACACTGAAGCTTTCTTT.

The rearrangement links TRBV4-1 to TRBJ1-6; 7 nucleotides match TRBD1. The V segment lost 0 bases and the J segment 4 bases; nucleotides outside the gene matches: 6. The CDR3 has 17 amino acids. The germline gives CDR1 MGHRA, CDR2 YSYEKL. This chain's CDR3 is CASSQDRGTAYNSPLHF. DNA for the CDR3: TGCGCCAGCAGCCAAGATCGCGGGACAGCTTATAATTCACCCCTCCACTTT.

The chain uses TRBV6-4 and TRBJ2-5; D is unresolved. Trimming left V 7 bases short and J 2 bases short, with 8 bases between. The CDR3 runs 12 residues. CDR1 MRHNA and CDR2 SNTAGT come from the germline V gene. CDR3 sequence: CASMCGQETQYF. The CDR3 DNA sequence: TGTGCCAGCATGTGCGGACAAGAGACCCAGTACTTC.

J is TRBJ1-1 and V is TRBV7-9; TRBD1 agrees at 9 bases. This CDR3 contains 14 residues. Per the germline V gene, CDR1 is SEHNR and CDR2 is FQNEAQ (reference sequence). J lost 1 base, V lost 6 bases, and 3 bases had no gene match. In DNA form, the CDR3 reads TGTGCCAGCAGTCGGACAGGGGCGAACACTGAAGCTTTCTTT. Translated, it gives CASSRTGANTEAFF.

The chain recombines TRBV12-3 or TRBV12-4 with TRBJ2-5; possible D gene TRBD1, 5 bases. The V gene lost 7 bases and the J gene lost 2 bases, with 11 bases spanning the gap. This CDR3 contains 13 residues. The DNA for the CDR3 is TGTGCCAGCAAAATAGACAGACAAGAGACCCAGTACTTC. It translates to CASKIDRQETQYF.

The CDR3: CASSPRGYGYTF. The DNA of the CDR3 is TGTGCCAGCAGCCCCCGAGGCTATGGCTACACCTTC. This chain links TRBV9 with TRBJ1-2; no clear D gene. Trimming took off 4 bases at V and 4 bases at J, with 8 bases between the two ends. Germline CDR1 and CDR2: SGDLS and YYNGEE. The CDR3 loop spans 12 amino acids.

V and J are TRBV5-4 and TRBJ1-4; 7 bases are shared with TRBD1. The CDR3 runs to 14 residues. Germline CDR1 is SGHNT and CDR2 is YYREEE (reference sequence). Trimming at V came to 2 bases and at J to 6 bases, leaving 4 bases not matched to a gene. The CDR3 sequence is CASSLTGTDEKLFF. The CDR3 DNA reads TGTGCCAGCAGCTTAACCGGGACAGATGAAAAACTGTTTTTT.

The chain carries TRBV18 and TRBJ2-5, with a tentative D call TRBD1 (5 bases). The V end lost 6 bases, the J end lost 5 bases, and 13 bases lay between the germline ends. The CDR3 totals 13 residues. CDR1 is KGHSH, CDR2 LQKENI, per germline. CDR3 in DNA: TGTGCCAGCTCCTTGTTAAGGGGTGAGACCCAGTACTTC. Protein sequence: CASSLLRGETQYF. The entire variable domain, with the rest obtained from reference TRBV18 and TRBJ2-5, is as follows: NAGVMQNPRHLVRRRGQEARLRCSPMKGHSHVYWYRQLPEEGLKFMVYLQKENIIDESGMPKERFSAEFPKEGPSILRIQQVVRGDSAAYFCASSLLRGETQYFGPGTRLLVL.

V is TRBV28 and J is TRBJ1-2, with 7 bases identical to TRBD1. The CDR3 totals 16 residues. Germline V gene data show CDR1 as MDHEN and CDR2 as SYDVKM. V lost 4 bases to trimming and J lost 8 bases; unmatched junction nucleotides: 16. CDR3 coding DNA: TGTGCCAGCAGTTCCCTCGACAGGGAGATTATTGGCGGCTACACCTTC. Its translation: CASSSLDREIIGGYTF.

This clone was seen once. The chain is built from TRBV9 and TRBJ1-2; TRBD1 matches at 9 bases. The germline V gene encodes CDR1 SGDLS and CDR2 YYNGEE. The ends lost 4 bases at V and 5 bases at J; junction bases unmatched: 9. The CDR3 contains 15 residues. CDR3 in amino acids: CASSKGQGVGYGYTF. DNA of the CDR3: TGTGCCAGCAGCAAGGGACAGGGTGTAGGGTATGGCTACACCTTC.

This chain uses TRBV14 with TRBJ2-5; 7 bases match TRBD1. The CDR3 length is 15 residues. Germline V gene sequence: CDR1 SGHDN, CDR2 FVKESK. After removal of 4 bases from V and 5 bases from J, the junction contained 10 bases not matched to a gene. CDR3 sequence reads: CASSPGQAFGETQYF. The CDR3 nucleotides are TGTGCCAGCAGCCCCGGACAGGCTTTTGGGGAGACCCAGTACTTC.